Here is one T cell receptor (beta chain) with its context. The entry originates in a study of blood T cell repertoires in COVID-19. The CDR3 consists of 19 residues. Unmatched junction bases numbered 15, after V lost 3 bases and J lost 3 bases. Germline V CDR1 and CDR2: SNHLY, FYNNEI. Profiled with immunoSEQ multiplex PCR; TCRdb holds only in-frame clones, not every one. Here the sample spans about 270,000 clones, around 90% being singletons. V and J are TRBV2 and TRBJ2-4; 9 bases are shared with TRBD2. The sequencing sample was made of peripheral blood. The TCR sequence derives from a man in his fifties with acute or convalescent COVID-19. This CDR3 is CASSDSRGGRFSGKNIQYF. The CDR3 DNA reads as TGTGCCAGCAGTGATTCGCGGGGGGGCCGATTTTCTGGCAAAAACATTCAGTACTTC.